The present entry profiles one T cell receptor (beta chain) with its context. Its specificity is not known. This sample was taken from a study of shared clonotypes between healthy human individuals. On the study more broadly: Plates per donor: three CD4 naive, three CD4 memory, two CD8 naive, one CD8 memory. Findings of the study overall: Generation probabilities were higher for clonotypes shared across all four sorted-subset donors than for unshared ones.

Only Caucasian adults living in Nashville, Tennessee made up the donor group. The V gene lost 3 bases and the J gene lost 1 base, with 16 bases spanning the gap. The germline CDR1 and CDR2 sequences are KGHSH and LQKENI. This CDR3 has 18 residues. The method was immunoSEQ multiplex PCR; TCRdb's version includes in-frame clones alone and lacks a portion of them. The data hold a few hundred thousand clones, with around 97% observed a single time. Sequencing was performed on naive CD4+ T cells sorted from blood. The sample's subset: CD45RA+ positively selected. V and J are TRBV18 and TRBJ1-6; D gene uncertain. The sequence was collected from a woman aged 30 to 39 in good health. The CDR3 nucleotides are TGTGCCAGCTCACCCTTTCCGGGTGCCGGGTCCTATAATTCACCCCTCCACTTT. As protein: CASSPFPGAGSYNSPLHF.